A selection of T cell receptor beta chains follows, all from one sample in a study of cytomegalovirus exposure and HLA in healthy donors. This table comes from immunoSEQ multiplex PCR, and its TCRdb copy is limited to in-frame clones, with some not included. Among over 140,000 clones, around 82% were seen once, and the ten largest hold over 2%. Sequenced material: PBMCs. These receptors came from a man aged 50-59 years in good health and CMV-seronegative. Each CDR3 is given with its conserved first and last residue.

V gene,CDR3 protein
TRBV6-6,CASSSGNSPLHF
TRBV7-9,CASSLVGETQYF
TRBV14,CASSQDWTRLQTSYNEQFF
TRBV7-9,CASSSGGFGYTF
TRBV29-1,CSVGIDRDYGYTF
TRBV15,CATTKGGASSYEQYF
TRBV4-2,CASSPLWRGAETQYF
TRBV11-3,CASSFRGGLYNEQFF
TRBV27,CASINRAGGPTDTQYF
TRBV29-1,CSVVRGHLTEAFF
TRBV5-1,CASSLGDTVSGNTIYF
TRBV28,CASSLGPTYEQYF
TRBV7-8,CASSLATLNDRAGNTIYF
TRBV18,CASSPRGRITDTQYF
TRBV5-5,CASSLQGNTEAFF
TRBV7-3,CASSFLILSGRVNYEQYF
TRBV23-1,CASSQSVEGGVVLGYEQYF
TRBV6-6,CASSTPQGYSNQPQHF
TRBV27,CAAGQGVGEQYF
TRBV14,CVSSQFVNTEAFF
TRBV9,CASSEEVWGTGPYGYTF
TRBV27,CASSFDKSSYEQYF
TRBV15,CATSRDGPGDQPQHF
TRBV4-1,CASSHPRGSYEQYF
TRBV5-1,CASRFLEDMNTEAFF
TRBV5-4,CASSLTGGRRDTQYF
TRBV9,CASSHGHLMPSGANVLTF
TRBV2,CASIDRAGGSPNEQFF
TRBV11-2,CASSTRQGGSPLHF
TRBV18,CASSRQGARNTEAFF
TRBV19,CASSIPGYNTEAFF
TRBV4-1,CASSRREDTQYF
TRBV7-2,CASSWTSGGRDTQYF
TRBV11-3,CASSLDYTGGNAPLHF
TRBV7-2,CASSFGLAGVAKNIQYF
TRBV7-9,CASSQAGTSGTDTQYF
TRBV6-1,CASRQQQPSYNEQFF
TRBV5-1,CASSLDLAGGLQETQYF
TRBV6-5,CASSADRASRDTQYF
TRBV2,CASSETGRNEQFF
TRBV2,CASKSPGLAGDVEQFF
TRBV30,CAWSGTGGYNEQFF
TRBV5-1,CASSAELANEKLFF
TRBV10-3,CAISGQSTDTQYF
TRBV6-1,CASSGLLGQGPHSGGYTF
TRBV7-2,CASSLPGSYEQYF
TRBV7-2,CASSGGGTTHGEQYF
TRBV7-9,CASRAGPGGDNSPLHF
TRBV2,CASSVDTSTDTQYF
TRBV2,CASSEGDRVGNQPQHF
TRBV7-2,CASETSGYNEQFF